Below, one T cell receptor (beta chain) is given with its context. What this receptor recognizes is not known. Nothing much larger sits one base from this clone, and base qualities are not available. From the cysteine up to the phenylalanine, the CDR3 has a length of 16 residues. Of the read, only the CDR3 DNA is kept; its 48 bases are in frame from base 1. V is trimmed back by 5 bases and J by 8 bases, and the junction contains 15 bases that no gene match accounts for. The germline V gene yields SNHLY for CDR1 and FYNNEI for CDR2. The data were taken from a study of T cells in Graves' hyperthyroidism and ophthalmopathy (dated by TCRdb to about 2019). Regarding the complete study: Peripheral blood was sampled at the time of initial diagnosis, prior to any treatment. A discovery cohort of fewer than 110 patients, 43 with Graves' ophthalmopathy and 57 with stable Graves' hyperthyroidism, was used to find distinguishing TCR V-J signatures. Prospective prediction of ophthalmopathy was tested in an independent validation cohort of 18 hyperthyroidism patients and roughly 16 patients who later progressed to ophthalmopathy. For training and testing, the 100 patients in the discovery cohort were randomly divided in a 7:3 ratio. The study also compared thyroid tissue and blood T-cell repertoires from about 6 Graves' hyperthyroidism patients. After blood sampling, hyperthyroidism patients were treated with methimazole at a starting dose of 30 mg daily, and ophthalmopathy patients were treated with high-dose intravenous methylprednisolone. TCR Vbeta CDR3 sequencing of fewer than 150 peripheral blood samples (roughly 41 ophthalmopathy, 75 hyperthyroidism and around 17 progressor patients) is reported in the paper. Study-wide conclusions, independent of this receptor: Blood samples also contained most of the expanded thyroid clonotypes (frequency above 0.001), which suggests that blood repertoires may reflect thyroid immune responses. Sample size was not statistically predetermined, and blinding of investigators to group allocation was not performed. A model built on a 13 V-J signature distinguished ophthalmopathy from stable hyperthyroidism, reaching 87.88% sensitivity and about 81% specificity in cross-validation and 80%/75% in testing. In validation, progression to ophthalmopathy was predicted by the model with 65% to 71% sensitivity and 72% to 85% specificity, a median of roughly 6 months before onset.

Amplification of TCR beta CDR3 regions was carried out from RNA transcripts. A first-round RT-PCR of the TCR CDR3 used the HTBI primer set with the Qiagen OneStep RT-PCR kit. A second multiplex PCR round built the libraries, followed by size selection and purification. Libraries were sequenced paired-end with 100 bp reads on an Illumina HiSeq2000. As for how the authors treated the data: SOAPnuke was used to process the raw data, with reads discarded if the reads contained adapters or uncalled bases, had a mean Phred below 15, or lacked an exact constant-primer or identifier match. COPE v1.2.5 was used to merge the high-quality paired reads, and each unique nucleotide sequence was defined as a clonotype. Clonotypes were aligned to IMGT TRBV, TRBD and TRBJ reference segments using MiTCR v1.1. The analysis included only V-J combinations with a frequency above 0.0001, which together covered around 99% of the repertoires. The TCS score was defined as the ratio of F50 (clonal expansion) to E x V (chaos), calculated using BLOSUM62-based TCRdist between CDR3 peptides within each V-J. Welch's t-statistics and random forest reduced some 510 V-J features to about 12, which were used in a naive Bayes classifier (R e1071). The public reads were quality trimmed at Q25 with fastp and then assembled into clones with MiXCR by TCRdb, keeping productive beta chains. Under each unique CDR3 protein, matching rows form one entry showing the most common genes and DNA. For this entry, the V and J calls and clone size follow TCRdb and not the study's own pipeline. Counted in this sample were more than 300,000 distinct CDR3 sequences; 17% of them appeared once. The ten largest make up roughly 35% of the sample.

Hyperthyroidism patients were newly diagnosed, had a disease duration of under 2 months, and were aged 18 to 65 years. Any patient with an uncontrolled infection, another autoimmune disease, pregnancy or lactation was excluded. Diagnoses were based on clinical symptoms, serum thyroxine and TRAb, thyroid ultrasound and orbital computed tomography. For progressor patients, blood was drawn at the first diagnosis of hyperthyroidism, before any ophthalmopathy symptoms had appeared. PBMCs were separated from roughly 9.3 ml of fresh peripheral blood using Ficoll-Paque density gradient centrifugation. Progressor patients were initially diagnosed with Graves' hyperthyroidism and developed ophthalmopathy during follow-up. Total RNA was extracted using Trizol reagent, and RNA quality was assessed on an Agilent 2100 Bioanalyzer.

This receptor was identified in a woman aged 25 to 39 with Graves' hyperthyroidism that later progressed to Graves' ophthalmopathy. The sequence joins TRBV2 to TRBJ2-1, with 7 bases aligning to TRBD2. The sequenced sample was blood. The CDR3 loop reads CASSREAGVVGDEQFF. The nucleotide sequence reads TGTGCCAGCAGTCGAGAGGCGGGAGTGGTAGGCGATGAGCAGTTCTTC.